This T cell receptor (beta chain) was captured by sequencing in a study of CXCR3-negative and CXCR3-positive naive CD8 T cells. Study overall: The study obtained some 150 million TRB reads, about 1.5 +/- 0.3 million per library.

The germline V gene encodes CDR1 ENHRY and CDR2 SYGVKD. CDR3 length: 13 residues. The sorting of each CD8+ T cell subset was done in triplicate, at some 300,000 cells each. 5' RACE that incorporated UMI labels was used to prepare the TRB cDNA libraries. TCRdb re-called the 5' RACE reads and catalogs CDR3 proteins one per entry, DNA excluded. Found here are nearly 45,000 distinct CDR3 sequences; the top ten clones hold roughly 15%. The receptor's source is a human donor in good health. Some clones in this sample may be carry-over from other donors' samples. This chain connects TRBV10-3 to TRBJ2-2; TCRdb picks TRBD1, but there is no DNA to check that call. Sequenced sample: memory CD8+ T cells from blood. The CDR3 protein is CAISSDSTRELFF.